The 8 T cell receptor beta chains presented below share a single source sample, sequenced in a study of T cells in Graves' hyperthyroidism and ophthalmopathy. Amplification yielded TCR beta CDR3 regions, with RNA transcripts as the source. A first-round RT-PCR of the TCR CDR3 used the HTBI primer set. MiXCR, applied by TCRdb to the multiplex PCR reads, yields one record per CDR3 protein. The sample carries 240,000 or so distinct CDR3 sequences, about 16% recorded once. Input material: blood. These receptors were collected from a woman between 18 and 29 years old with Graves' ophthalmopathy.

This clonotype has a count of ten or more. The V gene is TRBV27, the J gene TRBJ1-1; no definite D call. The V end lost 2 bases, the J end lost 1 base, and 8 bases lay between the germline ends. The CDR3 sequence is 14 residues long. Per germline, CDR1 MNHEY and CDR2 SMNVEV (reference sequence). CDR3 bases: TGTGCCAGCAGTTTAGGGTTGCGGAACACTGAAGCTTTCTTT. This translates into CASSLGLRNTEAFF.

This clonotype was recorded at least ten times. The chain's CDR3 is CSASPLTGNEQYF. CDR3 sequence (DNA): TGCAGTGCTAGCCCATTGACAGGGAACGAGCAGTACTTC. The rearrangement links TRBV20-1 to TRBJ2-7; 7 nucleotides align to TRBD1. Germline-derived CDR1 and CDR2 are DFQATT and SNEGSKA (reference sequence). This CDR3 has 13 amino acids. V gave up 3 bases and J gave up 5 bases; unmatched junction bases: 7.

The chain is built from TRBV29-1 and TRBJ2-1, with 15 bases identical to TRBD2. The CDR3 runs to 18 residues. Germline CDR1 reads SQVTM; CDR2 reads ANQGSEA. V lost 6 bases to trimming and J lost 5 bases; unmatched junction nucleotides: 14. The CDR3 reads CSVCLIGTSGRSDNEQFF. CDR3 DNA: TGCAGCGTCTGTTTGATCGGGACTAGCGGGAGGAGCGACAATGAGCAGTTCTTC.

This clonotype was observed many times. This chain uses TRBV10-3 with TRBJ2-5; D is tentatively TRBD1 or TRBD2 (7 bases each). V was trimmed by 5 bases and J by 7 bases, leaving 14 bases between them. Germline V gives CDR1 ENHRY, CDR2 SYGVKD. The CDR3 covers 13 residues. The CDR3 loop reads CAISMQGGVTQYF. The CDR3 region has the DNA TGTGCCATCAGTATGCAGGGGGGGGTGACCCAGTACTTC.

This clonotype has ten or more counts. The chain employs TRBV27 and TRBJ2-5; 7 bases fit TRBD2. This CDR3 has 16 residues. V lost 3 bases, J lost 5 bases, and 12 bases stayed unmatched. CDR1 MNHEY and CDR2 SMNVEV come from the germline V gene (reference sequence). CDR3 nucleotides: TGTGCCAGCAGTTTGTTCCGTACCGGACTAGTGGAGACCCAGTACTTC. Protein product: CASSLFRTGLVETQYF.

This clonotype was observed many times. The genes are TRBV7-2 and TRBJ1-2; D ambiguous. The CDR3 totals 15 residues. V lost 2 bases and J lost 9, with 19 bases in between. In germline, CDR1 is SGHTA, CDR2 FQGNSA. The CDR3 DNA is TGTGCCAGCAGCTTACAATCGGACCTGCAGGCAAGCTACACCTTC. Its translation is CASSLQSDLQASYTF.

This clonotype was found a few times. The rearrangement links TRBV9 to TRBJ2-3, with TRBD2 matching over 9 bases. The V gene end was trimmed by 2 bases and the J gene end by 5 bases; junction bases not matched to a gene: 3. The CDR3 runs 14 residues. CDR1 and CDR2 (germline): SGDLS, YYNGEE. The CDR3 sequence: CASSVSGSLDTQYF. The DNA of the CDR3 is TGTGCCAGCAGCGTTAGCGGGAGTCTAGATACGCAGTATTTT. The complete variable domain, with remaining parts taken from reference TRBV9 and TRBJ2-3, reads DSGVTQTPKHLITATGQRVTLRCSPRSGDLSVYWYQQSLDQGLQFLIQYYNGEERAKGNILERFSAQQFPDLHSELNLSSLELGDSALYFCASSVSGSLDTQYFGPGTRLTVL.

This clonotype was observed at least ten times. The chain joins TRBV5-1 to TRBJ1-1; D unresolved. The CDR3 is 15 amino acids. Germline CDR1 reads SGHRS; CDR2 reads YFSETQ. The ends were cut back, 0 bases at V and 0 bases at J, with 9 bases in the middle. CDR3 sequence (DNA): TGCGCCAGCAGCTTGGGTAAGAATCTGAACACTGAAGCTTTCTTT. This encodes CASSLGKNLNTEAFF. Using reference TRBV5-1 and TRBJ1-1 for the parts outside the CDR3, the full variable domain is KAGVTQTPRYLIKTRGQQVTLSCSPISGHRSVSWYQQTPGQGLQFLFEYFSETQRNKGNFPGRFSGRQFSNSRSEMNVSTLELGDSALYLCASSLGKNLNTEAFFGQGTRLTVV.